Sequencing of this TCR beta chain was carried out in a study of T cell repertoires in cytomegalovirus infection. Study background: CMV infection together with matching HLA type was indicated by public TCR beta signatures.

The V end was cut by 2 bases, the J end by 4 bases, with 9 bases between. CDR3 length: 13 amino acids. CDR1 and CDR2 (germline): MNHEY, SMNVEV (reference sequence). Study findings and constraints: Totalled public TCR beta family frequency picked out people who carried CMV plus the relevant HLA. It was HLA-C-restricted CMV-specific TCR beta clonotypes that dominated the response ex vivo.

With regard to this clonotype: Its antigen is still unknown.

TCRdb reanalysed the reads using MiXCR and keeps one entry per CDR3 protein. The table includes roughly 230,000 distinct CDR3 sequences, under 25% detected once. The sequence derives from a human donor in good health (CMV status not recorded). Some clones in this sample may be carry-over from other donors' samples. The specimen was CD8+ T cells from PBMCs. The rearrangement uses TRBV27 and TRBJ2-7, with TRBD2 as a possible D gene (6 bases). The CDR3 region has the DNA TGTGCCAGCAGTTTAGGGACTGAGTACGAGCAGTACTTC. Its protein product is CASSLGTEYEQYF.